The subject of this entry is one TCR beta chain. CDR3 length: 15 amino acids. CDR1 and CDR2 (germline): MGHDK, SYGVNS. Trimming cost V 4 bases and J 8 bases, with 15 bases left between them. The sample belongs to a study of blood T cell repertoires in COVID-19. Overall study: COVID-19 samples from acute and convalescent phases originated in the United States, Italy and Spain. PBMCs, B-cell-depleted T cells, or T cells provided the cDNA or gDNA that made up the material.

Per the original methods: Amplification of reference gene primers provided the estimated nucleated cell counts. Generated by immunoSEQ multiplex PCR, the TCRdb table keeps only in-frame clones and is missing some. That table gives V, J and clone size, and the DNA gave D and trimming. The repertoire holds around 120,000 clones, just over 70% seen once, with around 0.9% in the top ten. This chain uses TRBV25-1 with TRBJ1-6, with D perhaps matching TRBD1 (5 bases). Material: peripheral blood. This TCR derives from a human donor with acute or convalescent COVID-19. The donor label of this sample is uncertain. CDR3 DNA sequence: TGTGCCAGCAGTGCCCGGAGGGGAGGGGATTCACCCCTCCACTTT. Translating it yields CASSARRGGDSPLHF.